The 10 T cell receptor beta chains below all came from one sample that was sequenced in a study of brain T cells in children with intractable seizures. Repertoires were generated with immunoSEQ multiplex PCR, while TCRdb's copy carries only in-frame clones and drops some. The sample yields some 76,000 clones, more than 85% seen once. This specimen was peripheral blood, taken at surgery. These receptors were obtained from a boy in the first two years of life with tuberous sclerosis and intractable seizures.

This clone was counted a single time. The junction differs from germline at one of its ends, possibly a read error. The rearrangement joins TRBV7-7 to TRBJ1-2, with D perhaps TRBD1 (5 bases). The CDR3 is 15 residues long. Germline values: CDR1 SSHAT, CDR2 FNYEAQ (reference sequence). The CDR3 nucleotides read TGTGCTAGCAGCTTCAGCCTAGGGGATCTCTATGGCTACACCTTC. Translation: CASSFSLGDLYGYTF.

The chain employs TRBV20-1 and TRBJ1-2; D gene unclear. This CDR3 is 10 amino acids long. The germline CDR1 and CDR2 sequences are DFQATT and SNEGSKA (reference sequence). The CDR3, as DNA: TGCACCGCTTTATCAGATGGCTACACCTTC. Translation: CTALSDGYTF.

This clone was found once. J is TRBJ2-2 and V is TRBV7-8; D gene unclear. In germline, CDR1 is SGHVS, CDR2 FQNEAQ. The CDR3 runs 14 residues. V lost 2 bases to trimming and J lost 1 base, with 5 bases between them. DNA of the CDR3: TGTGCCAGCAGCTTATCTCGGAACACCGGGGAGCTGTTTTTT. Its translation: CASSLSRNTGELFF.

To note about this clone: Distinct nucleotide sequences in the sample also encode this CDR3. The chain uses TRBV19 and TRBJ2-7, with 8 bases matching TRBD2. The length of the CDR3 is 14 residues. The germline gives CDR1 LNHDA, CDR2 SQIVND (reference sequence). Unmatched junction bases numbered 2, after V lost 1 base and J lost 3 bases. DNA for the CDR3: TGTGCCAGTAGTATAGGAAGCGGGAGCTACGAGCAGTACTTC. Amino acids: CASSIGSGSYEQYF.

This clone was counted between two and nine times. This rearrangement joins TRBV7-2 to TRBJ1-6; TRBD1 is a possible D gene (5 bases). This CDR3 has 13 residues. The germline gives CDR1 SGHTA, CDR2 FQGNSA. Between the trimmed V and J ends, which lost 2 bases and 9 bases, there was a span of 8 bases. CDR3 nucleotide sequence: TGTGCCAGCAGCTTACAGGGTAGTTCACCCCTCCACTTT. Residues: CASSLQGSSPLHF.

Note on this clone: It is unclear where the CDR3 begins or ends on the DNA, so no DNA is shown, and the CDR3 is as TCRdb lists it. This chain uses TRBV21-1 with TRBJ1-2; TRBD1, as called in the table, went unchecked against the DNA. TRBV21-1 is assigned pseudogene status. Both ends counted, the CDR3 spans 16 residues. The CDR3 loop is CASSKEVGQGIHGYTF.

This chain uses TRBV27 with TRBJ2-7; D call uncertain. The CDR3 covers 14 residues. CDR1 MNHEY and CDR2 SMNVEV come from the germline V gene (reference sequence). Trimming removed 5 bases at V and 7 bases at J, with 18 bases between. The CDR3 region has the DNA TGTGCCAGCAGTCCCACCCGAGGTGCGATTGAGCAGTACTTC. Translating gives CASSPTRGAIEQYF.

The CDR3 coding sequence is TGTGCCTGGAGTCCAACAGAGAACACTGAAGCTTTCTTT. It specifies CAWSPTENTEAFF. The gene calls are TRBV30 and TRBJ1-1; no clear D. CDR1 is GTSNPN, CDR2 SVGIG, per germline (reference sequence). This CDR3 has 13 amino acids. Trimming stripped 2 bases from V and 1 base from J, with 8 bases between.

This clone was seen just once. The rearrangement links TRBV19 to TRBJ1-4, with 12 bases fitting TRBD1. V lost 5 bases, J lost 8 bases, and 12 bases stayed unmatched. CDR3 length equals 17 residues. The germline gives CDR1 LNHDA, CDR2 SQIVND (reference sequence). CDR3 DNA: TGTGCCAGTAGTCATGACCGGGACAGGGGGCTTCGAGAAAAACTGTTTTTT. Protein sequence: CASSHDRDRGLREKLFF.

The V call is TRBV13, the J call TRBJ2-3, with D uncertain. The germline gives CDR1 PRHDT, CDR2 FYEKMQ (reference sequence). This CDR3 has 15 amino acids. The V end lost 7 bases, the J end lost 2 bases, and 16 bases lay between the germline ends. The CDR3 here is CASTSDSGFTDTQYF. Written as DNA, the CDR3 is TGTGCCAGCACCAGTGATAGTGGGTTCACAGATACGCAGTATTTT.